A single T cell receptor (beta chain) is shown here with its context. CDR3 size: 17 residues. Here immunoSEQ multiplex PCR was the method, and the copy in TCRdb shows in-frame clones only, minus some. The table lists around 76,000 clones, 80% of them singletons. Seattle enrolled patients during active infection and tracked them longitudinally. This sample was included in a study of blood T cell repertoires in COVID-19. In the study overall: PBMCs, B-cell-depleted T cells, or T cells provided the cDNA or gDNA that made up the material.

J is TRBJ2-1 and V is TRBV21-1; the table's D call, TRBD1, has no DNA check behind it. TRBV21-1 is assigned pseudogene status. The clonotype originates from a man over 45 with COVID-19, enrolled during active disease. The sample consisted of peripheral blood. CDR3 protein: CASSRRGHRGPYNEQFF. The CDR3 DNA is TGTGCCAGCAGCCGCCGGGGCCACAGGGGACCCTACAATGAGCAGTTCTTC.